The 14 T cell receptor beta chains in this list originate from one sample, sequenced in a study of cytomegalovirus exposure and HLA in healthy donors. A multiplex PCR was run with 60 Vbeta primers and 13 Jbeta primers. Profiled with immunoSEQ multiplex PCR; TCRdb holds only in-frame clones, not every one. The sample shows 150,000 to 200,000 clones, 76% of them seen only once. Sequencing used PBMCs. The receptors stem from a man between 18 and 29 years old in good health and CMV-seronegative.

This clone was found a few times. The V gene is TRBV6-5, the J gene TRBJ2-7, with D perhaps matching TRBD2 (7 bases). V dropped 6 bases and J dropped 3 bases, with 15 bases sitting between them. CDR1 and CDR2 (germline): MNHEY, SVGAGI. This CDR3 is built from 14 residues. The CDR3 DNA reads as TGTGCCAGCAGGAAACGGGGGGCTTACTACGAGCAGTACTTC. Its translation: CASRKRGAYYEQYF.

This clone has more than one count but fewer than ten. The V call is TRBV5-1, the J call TRBJ2-2; 7 positions match TRBD1. From germline, CDR1 is SGHRS and CDR2 YFSETQ. CDR3 length equals 15 residues. V was pared by 4 bases and J by 0 bases, with 3 bases of the junction left unmatched. The CDR3 DNA is TGCGCCAGCAGCCCTGACAGGGCGAACACCGGGGAGCTGTTTTTT. Protein sequence: CASSPDRANTGELFF.

The chain links TRBV28 to TRBJ1-5; TRBD1 matches at 10 bases. Per the germline V gene, CDR1 is MDHEN and CDR2 is SYDVKM. J gave up 2 bases and V 3 bases, and 1 base lay outside the gene matches. The CDR3 has 15 amino acids. CDR3 DNA sequence: TGTGCCAGCAGTTTTGGGACAGGGGGCAATCAGCCCCAGCATTTT. Translation gives CASSFGTGGNQPQHF.

V gene TRBV5-6 combines with J gene TRBJ1-5; D is ambiguous. This CDR3 spans 15 amino acids. CDR1 and CDR2 from the germline V gene are SGHDT and YYEEEE. V lost 0 bases, J lost 2 bases, and 9 bases lay in between. For the CDR3, the DNA is TGTGCCAGCAGCTTGGCAGGAAGAGGCAATCAGCCCCAGCATTTT. Amino acids: CASSLAGRGNQPQHF.

The chain links TRBV30 to TRBJ1-1, with a possible D match to TRBD1 (5 bases). The CDR3 sequence is 13 residues long. The V gene lost 1 base and the J gene lost 5 bases, with 11 bases spanning the gap. The germline V gene encodes CDR1 GTSNPN and CDR2 SVGIG (reference sequence). The CDR3 DNA reads TGTGCCTGGAGTGGAGACAGAAAAACTGAAGCTTTCTTT. Its translation: CAWSGDRKTEAFF.

The V and J genes are TRBV19 and TRBJ1-6; 8 bases are shared with TRBD1. The CDR3 loop spans 15 amino acids. The V segment lost 3 bases and the J segment 7 bases; nucleotides outside the gene matches: 5. Germline CDR1 and CDR2: LNHDA and SQIVND (reference sequence). The CDR3 protein is CASSMETGANSPLHF. The CDR3 DNA follows: TGTGCCAGTAGTATGGAGACAGGGGCAAATTCACCCCTCCACTTT. The whole variable domain, filled in from reference TRBV19 and TRBJ1-6, reads DGGITQSPKYLFRKEGQNVTLSCEQNLNHDAMYWYRQDPGQGLRLIYYSQIVNDFQKGDIAEGYSVSREKKESFPLTVTSAQKNPTAFYLCASSMETGANSPLHFGNGTRLTVT.

The chain is built from TRBV7-9 and TRBJ2-7; D gene ambiguous. Germline-derived CDR1 and CDR2 are SEHNR and FQNEAQ (reference sequence). This CDR3 is 11 amino acids long. V gave up 5 bases and J gave up 6 bases, with 8 bases separating them. CDR3 DNA: TGTGCCAGCAGCCAAACAGTCGAGCAGTACTTC. It encodes CASSQTVEQYF.

The chain joins TRBV11-1 to TRBJ2-7; the D gene is possibly TRBD1 (6 bases). CDR1 SGHAT and CDR2 FQDESV come from the germline V gene (reference sequence). V lost 5 bases, J lost 4 bases, and 27 bases lay in between. CDR3 size: 18 residues. The CDR3, as DNA: TGTGCCAGCAGCCAGCGGCGCCAGGGGTATCGATCCGAATACGAGCAGTACTTC. It encodes CASSQRRQGYRSEYEQYF.

This sequence joins TRBV27 and TRBJ2-7, with 9 positions matching TRBD1. Germline CDR1 and CDR2: MNHEY and SMNVEV (reference sequence). This CDR3 has 14 residues. The junction had 4 bases not matched to a gene; V was cut back by 4 bases and J by 3 bases. CDR3: CASSSPGQGYEQYF. CDR3 sequence (DNA): TGTGCCAGCAGTTCTCCGGGACAGGGCTACGAGCAGTACTTC.

V usage is TRBV11-2 and J usage is TRBJ2-2; 9 bases are shared with TRBD1. Germline CDR1 is SGHAT and CDR2 is FQNNGV. This CDR3 contains 18 residues. J gave up 10 bases and V 2 bases, and 17 bases lay outside the gene matches. CDR3: CASSLKDRRDRVNVELFF. The CDR3 DNA is TGTGCCAGCAGCTTAAAGGACCGGCGGGACAGGGTTAATGTGGAGCTGTTTTTT.

The chain recombines TRBV28 with TRBJ1-5, with D tentatively TRBD1 (5 bases). With 5 bases removed from V and 11 bases from J, the gap between germline ends came to 16 bases. Germline lookup yields CDR1 MDHEN and CDR2 SYDVKM. The length of the CDR3 is 13 residues. The DNA of the CDR3 is TGTGCCAGCAGTCGGAGGGGTCCCGGGGCCCAGCATTTT. This sequence encodes CASSRRGPGAQHF.

The chain carries TRBV7-9 and TRBJ1-2; D uncertain. The CDR3 length is 13 residues. Between the trimmed V and J ends, which lost 5 bases and 1 base, there was a span of 8 bases. Per germline, CDR1 SEHNR and CDR2 FQNEAQ (reference sequence). The CDR3 here is CASSPGNNYGYTF. The CDR3 nucleotides are TGTGCCAGCAGCCCCGGGAATAACTATGGCTACACCTTC.

The chain employs TRBV7-8 and TRBJ1-6; D gene ambiguous. In germline, CDR1 is SGHVS, CDR2 FQNEAQ. V dropped 5 bases and J dropped 8 bases, with 13 bases sitting between them. The CDR3 length is 14 residues. The CDR3 reads CASSRDRSYSPLHF. CDR3 bases: TGTGCCAGCAGCCGCGACCGGAGTTATTCACCCCTCCACTTT.

The chain uses TRBV18 and TRBJ1-5, with a possible D match to TRBD1 (5 bases). The CDR3 loop spans 14 amino acids. Trimming left V 4 bases short and J 6 bases short, with 13 bases between. Germline V CDR1 and CDR2: KGHSH, LQKENI. CDR3: CASSQGLASQPQHF. Written as DNA, the CDR3 is TGTGCCAGCTCACAGGGGCTAGCGAGTCAGCCCCAGCATTTT.